These 11 T cell receptor beta chains came from one sample sequenced in a study of cytomegalovirus exposure and HLA in healthy donors. The protocol was immunoSEQ multiplex PCR, while the TCRdb copy is restricted to in-frame clones and leaves out a portion. The data hold 56,000 or so clones, with around nine tenths observed a single time. Sequencing was performed on PBMCs. These receptors originate from a man between 18 and 35 years old in good health and CMV-seronegative.

The chain uses TRBV6-1 and TRBJ2-4, with TRBD1 matching 7 bases. CDR1 is MNHNS, CDR2 SASEGT, per germline. V shed 4 bases, J shed 7 bases, and the junction held 10 bases outside the gene matches. The CDR3 spans 15 residues. The CDR3 sequence is CASSGHDRDYNIQYF. The CDR3 region has the DNA TGTGCCAGCAGTGGGCATGACAGGGATTACAACATTCAGTACTTC.

The gene calls are TRBV6-5 and TRBJ2-5; 12 bases are a match to TRBD2. V gave up 5 bases and J gave up 1 base; unmatched junction bases: 2. This CDR3 has 15 residues. CDR1 and CDR2 (germline): MNHEY, SVGAGI. CDR3 nucleotide sequence: TGTGCCAGCAGTCTAGCGGGAGGGGTCCAAGAGACCCAGTACTTC. Protein sequence: CASSLAGGVQETQYF.

The chain combines TRBV2 with TRBJ2-1; 10 nucleotides agree with TRBD2. V lost 5 bases to trimming and J lost 4 bases; unmatched junction nucleotides: 14. The CDR3 is 18 residues long. Germline V CDR1 and CDR2: SNHLY, FYNNEI. CDR3 amino acids: CASSKTRVGTSVYNEQFF. In DNA, the CDR3 is TGTGCCAGCAGTAAAACTCGGGTCGGGACTAGCGTTTACAATGAGCAGTTCTTC.

The J gene is TRBJ2-4, the V gene TRBV28; 8 positions agree with TRBD2. With 9 bases clipped from V and 3 bases from J, the junction kept 4 bases outside the gene matches. This CDR3 is 13 amino acids long. Germline V gives CDR1 MDHEN, CDR2 SYDVKM. DNA of the CDR3: TGTGCCAGTGCAGCGGGAGACAAAAACATTCAGTACTTC. Protein: CASAAGDKNIQYF.

The rearrangement links TRBV29-1 to TRBJ2-7; the D gene is possibly TRBD1 (7 bases). Germline CDR1 is SQVTM and CDR2 is ANQGSEA. Trimming took 6 bases from V and 1 from J, leaving 13 bases between them. The CDR3 length is 13 residues. The CDR3 reads CSVRQGGSYEQYF. Here the CDR3 DNA reads TGCAGCGTCCGACAGGGAGGATCCTACGAGCAGTACTTC.

The chain uses TRBV18 and TRBJ1-1; TRBD1 is a possible D gene (6 bases). Germline loops: CDR1 KGHSH, CDR2 LQKENI. The germline V and J ends were trimmed by 6 bases and 4 bases, with 12 bases remaining between them. This CDR3 is built from 13 residues. The CDR3, as DNA: TGTGCCAGCTCGCTGAAAGGGGGCACTGAAGCTTTCTTT. Encoded protein: CASSLKGGTEAFF.

The chain has TRBV28 and TRBJ2-7; TRBD1 aligns across 7 bases. V lost 5 bases, J lost 3 bases, and 13 bases stayed unmatched. The V gene's germline CDR1 is MDHEN and CDR2 SYDVKM. CDR3 length: 16 residues. Written as DNA, the CDR3 is TGTGCCAGCAGTCCAGACCTGCCGGACAGGTTCTACGAGCAGTACTTC. It specifies CASSPDLPDRFYEQYF.

The V and J genes are TRBV28 and TRBJ2-1; D unclear. There are 13 residues in the CDR3. The ends were cut back, 6 bases at V and 0 bases at J, with 6 bases in the middle. The germline gives CDR1 MDHEN, CDR2 SYDVKM. The DNA for the CDR3 is TGTGCCAGCAGAAAGAGCTCCTACAATGAGCAGTTCTTC. Residues: CASRKSSYNEQFF.

This chain's CDR3 is CASSLLTSGRITYEQYF. CDR3 sequence (DNA): TGTGCCAGCAGCCTCCTGACTAGCGGGAGGATAACCTACGAGCAGTACTTC. The V and J genes are TRBV7-2 and TRBJ2-7; 13 positions match TRBD2. The CDR3 is made up of 17 amino acids. Germline loops: CDR1 SGHTA, CDR2 FQGNSA. V was clipped by 5 bases and J by 2 bases; unmatched bases: 9.

The chain has TRBV9 and TRBJ2-3, with a possible D match to TRBD2 (6 bases). This CDR3 comprises 14 residues. V lost 4 bases and J 3 bases, leaving 12 bases between the germline ends. CDR1 is SGDLS and CDR2 is YYNGEE in the germline V gene. The CDR3 loop is CASSPRTMTDTQYF. CDR3 bases: TGTGCCAGCAGCCCTCGGACTATGACAGATACGCAGTATTTT.

This clone was seen a single time. The J gene is TRBJ2-1, the V gene TRBV28, with 12 nucleotides matching TRBD2. With 3 bases clipped from V and 7 bases from J, the junction kept 4 bases outside the gene matches. Germline V gene lookup returns CDR1 MDHEN and CDR2 SYDVKM. The CDR3 has 15 residues. CDR3 region: CASSFTTSGRNEQFF. The CDR3 nucleotides are TGTGCCAGCAGTTTTACGACTAGCGGGAGAAATGAGCAGTTCTTC.